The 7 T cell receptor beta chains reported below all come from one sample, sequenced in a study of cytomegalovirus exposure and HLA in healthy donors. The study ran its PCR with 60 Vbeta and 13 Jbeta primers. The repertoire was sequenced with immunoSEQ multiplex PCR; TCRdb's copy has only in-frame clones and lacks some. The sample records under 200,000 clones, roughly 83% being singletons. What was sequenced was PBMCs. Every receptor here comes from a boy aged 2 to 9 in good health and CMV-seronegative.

In nucleotides, the CDR3 is TGTGCCAGCACCACGGGACAGAATCATGGCTACACCTTC. Amino acid sequence: CASTTGQNHGYTF. The genes are TRBV5-4 and TRBJ1-2, with 7 bases matching TRBD1. Unmatched junction bases numbered 8, after V lost 6 bases and J lost 6 bases. The CDR3 has 13 residues. Germline CDR1 is SGHNT and CDR2 is YYREEE (reference sequence).

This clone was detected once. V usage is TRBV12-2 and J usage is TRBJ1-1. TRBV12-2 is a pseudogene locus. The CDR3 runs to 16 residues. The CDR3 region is CASRPNRRGANTEAFF. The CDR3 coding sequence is TGTGCAAGTCGCCCCAACAGGCGGGGCGCGAACACTGAAGCTTTCTTT.

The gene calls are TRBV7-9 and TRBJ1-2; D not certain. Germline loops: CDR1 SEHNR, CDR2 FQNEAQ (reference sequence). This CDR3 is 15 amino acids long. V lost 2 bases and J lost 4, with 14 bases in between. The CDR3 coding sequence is TGTGCCAGCAGCTTAAACCCAGACAAATTCTATGGCTACACCTTC. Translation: CASSLNPDKFYGYTF.

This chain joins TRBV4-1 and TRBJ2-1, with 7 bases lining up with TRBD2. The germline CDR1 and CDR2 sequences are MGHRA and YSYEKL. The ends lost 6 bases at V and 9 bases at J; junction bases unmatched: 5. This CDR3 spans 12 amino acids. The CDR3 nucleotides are TGCGCCAGCAGGGCGGGAGATTTTGAGCAGTTCTTC. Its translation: CASRAGDFEQFF.

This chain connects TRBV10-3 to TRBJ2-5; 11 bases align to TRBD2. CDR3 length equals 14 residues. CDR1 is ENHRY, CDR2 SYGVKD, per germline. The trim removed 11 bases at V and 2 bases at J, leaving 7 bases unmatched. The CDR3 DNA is TGTGCCGTTAATAGCGGGAGGGCTCAAGAGACCCAGTACTTC. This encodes CAVNSGRAQETQYF.

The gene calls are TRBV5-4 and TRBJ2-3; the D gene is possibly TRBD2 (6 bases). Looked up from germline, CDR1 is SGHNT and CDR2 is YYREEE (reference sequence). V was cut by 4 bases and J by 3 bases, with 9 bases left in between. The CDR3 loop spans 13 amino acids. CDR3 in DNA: TGTGCCAGCAGCAACCGGGGGACAGATACGCAGTATTTT. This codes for CASSNRGTDTQYF.

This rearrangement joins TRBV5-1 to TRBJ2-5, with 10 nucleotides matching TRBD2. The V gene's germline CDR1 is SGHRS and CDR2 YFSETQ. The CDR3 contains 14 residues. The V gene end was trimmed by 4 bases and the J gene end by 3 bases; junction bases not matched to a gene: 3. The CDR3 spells CASSGGLAKETQYF. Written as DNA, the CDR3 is TGCGCCAGCAGCGGGGGACTAGCGAAAGAGACCCAGTACTTC. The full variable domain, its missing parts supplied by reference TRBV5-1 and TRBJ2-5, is KAGVTQTPRYLIKTRGQQVTLSCSPISGHRSVSWYQQTPGQGLQFLFEYFSETQRNKGNFPGRFSGRQFSNSRSEMNVSTLELGDSALYLCASSGGLAKETQYFGPGTRLLVL.